These 25 T cell receptor beta chains originate from one sample sequenced in a study of cytomegalovirus exposure and HLA in healthy donors. The PCR used 60 Vbeta and 13 Jbeta primers. Using immunoSEQ multiplex PCR, the repertoire was profiled, and TCRdb retains in-frame clones only, with some absent. The sample has about 120,000 clones, 78% seen once. The sequencing input was PBMCs. Every receptor here comes from a middle-aged woman in good health and CMV-seronegative.

The J gene is TRBJ1-2, the V gene TRBV28; 7 nucleotides align to TRBD1. In germline, CDR1 is MDHEN, CDR2 SYDVKM. Trimming cost V 5 bases and J 4 bases; bases outside gene matches: 7. The CDR3 runs 14 residues. The CDR3 DNA reads as TGTGCCAGCAGTCCCTCACAGGGGCGCTATGGCTACACCTTC. This codes for CASSPSQGRYGYTF.

This clone was seen only a few times. The V gene is TRBV14, the J gene TRBJ2-1; perhaps TRBD2 as D (6 bases). This CDR3 comprises 14 residues. The V gene's germline CDR1 is SGHDN and CDR2 FVKESK. The ends were cut back, 4 bases at V and 8 bases at J, with 15 bases in the middle. CDR3 bases: TGTGCCAGCAGCCTATGGCGGGGCTTTGATGAGCAGTTCTTC. Translating gives CASSLWRGFDEQFF.

This clone has just a few counts. This chain joins TRBV7-9 and TRBJ1-2, with 8 bases fitting TRBD1. The CDR3 covers 14 residues. The germline V gene has CDR1 SEHNR and CDR2 FQNEAQ (reference sequence). The ends lost 5 bases at V and 4 bases at J; junction bases unmatched: 6. CDR3 bases: TGTGCCAGCAGCCTCACGACAGGGGTCTATGGCTACACCTTC. This sequence encodes CASSLTTGVYGYTF.

The chain links TRBV15 to TRBJ2-2, with D possibly matching TRBD1 (5 bases). The CDR3 sequence is 15 residues long. Deletions cut 8 bases from V and 1 base from J, with 14 bases between. Germline-derived CDR1 and CDR2 are LNHNV and YYDKDF (reference sequence). The CDR3 nucleotides are TGTGCCACCGGGATGACAGCTCAGAACACCGGGGAGCTGTTTTTT. Translation gives CATGMTAQNTGELFF.

This chain connects TRBV5-1 to TRBJ1-1; D is undetermined. The V gene's germline CDR1 is SGHRS and CDR2 YFSETQ. The CDR3 contains 15 residues. Trimming shortened V by 0 bases and J by 6 bases, and 15 bases separated the two germline ends. As DNA, the CDR3 is TGCGCCAGCAGCTTGGCGCTCTCTTACCGGGCTGAAGCTTTCTTT. This sequence encodes CASSLALSYRAEAFF.

The chain links TRBV2 to TRBJ1-3, with 7 positions matching TRBD1. The CDR3 spans 16 residues. Germline CDR1 reads SNHLY; CDR2 reads FYNNEI. With 6 bases clipped from V and 0 bases from J, the junction kept 8 bases outside the gene matches. CDR3 sequence: CASSGTALFSGNTIYF. In nucleotides, the CDR3 is TGTGCCAGCAGCGGGACAGCCCTTTTCTCTGGAAACACCATATATTTT.

This clone was seen a handful of times. The chain carries TRBV6-5 and TRBJ2-2, with TRBD2 matching over 8 bases. V shed 3 bases and J 0 bases; nucleotides not matched to a gene: 3. Germline CDR1 and CDR2: MNHEY and SVGAGI. The CDR3 runs 16 residues. The CDR3 DNA is TGTGCCAGCAGTTATCGGGGGGGGACGAACACCGGGGAGCTGTTTTTT. The encoded protein is CASSYRGGTNTGELFF.

This clone was counted a single time. The gene calls are TRBV28 and TRBJ1-6; D perhaps matches TRBD1 (5 bases). Trimming removed 7 bases at V and 9 bases at J, with 28 bases between. The CDR3 contains 18 residues. Germline V lookup: CDR1 MDHEN, CDR2 SYDVKM. The CDR3 DNA reads as TGTGCCAGCACAGGCGGGACGGCCCTCTGGAGGACTAGTTCACCCCTCCACTTT. It encodes CASTGGTALWRTSSPLHF.

The chain joins TRBV7-2 to TRBJ2-5, with 8 bases that match TRBD2. This CDR3 is built from 13 residues. Germline V gene data show CDR1 as SGHTA and CDR2 as FQGNSA. V lost 3 bases, J lost 5 bases, and 2 bases stayed unmatched. The CDR3 region has the DNA TGTGCCAGCAGCTTTCAGCGGGAGGAGACCCAGTACTTC. It translates to CASSFQREETQYF.

Of note for this clone: Sequence at one end of the junction differs from germline and may be a read error. The chain links TRBV7-9 to TRBJ2-3, with 7 bases matching TRBD1. There are 18 residues in the CDR3. Germline V gene sequence: CDR1 SEHNR, CDR2 FQNEAQ (reference sequence). For the CDR3, the DNA is TGTTCCAGCAGCTTAGTTCTCAGAGGGGGCAGGTCCACAGATACGCAGTATTTT. Amino acids: CSSSLVLRGGRSTDTQYF.

Only a few counts were recorded for this clone. The chain is built from TRBV5-6 and TRBJ1-2; D might be TRBD1 (6 bases). In germline, CDR1 is SGHDT, CDR2 YYEEEE. Trimming took off 4 bases at V and 8 bases at J, with 18 bases between the two ends. This CDR3 comprises 14 residues. Here the CDR3 reads CASSTGGPGRGYTF. For the CDR3, the DNA is TGTGCCAGCAGCACGGGGGGGCCAGGGAGAGGCTACACCTTC.

This chain connects TRBV19 to TRBJ1-5; no definite D call. The CDR3 consists of 14 residues. CDR1 is LNHDA and CDR2 is SQIVND in the germline V gene (reference sequence). Trimming cost V 9 bases and J 4 bases, with 16 bases left between them. CDR3 DNA sequence: TGTGCCAGCGACTCCGCCCTGCAAAATCAGCCCCAGCATTTT. It codes for CASDSALQNQPQHF.

This rearrangement joins TRBV27 to TRBJ2-1, with 11 bases lining up with TRBD2. Per germline, CDR1 MNHEY and CDR2 SMNVEV (reference sequence). CDR3 length: 16 residues. With 1 base clipped from V and 6 bases from J, the junction kept 5 bases outside the gene matches. The CDR3 DNA reads as TGTGCCAGCAGTTTATGGCTAGCGGGAGGATTCAATGAGCAGTTCTTC. It codes for CASSLWLAGGFNEQFF.

V usage is TRBV20-1 and J usage is TRBJ1-4, with D uncertain. Germline CDR1 is DFQATT and CDR2 is SNEGSKA (reference sequence). This CDR3 region has 11 residues. V lost 6 bases and J 8 bases, leaving 10 bases between the germline ends. CDR3 residues: CSAYRGEKLFF. As DNA, the CDR3 is TGCAGTGCCTACCGGGGAGAAAAACTGTTTTTT.

CDR3 coding DNA: TGTGCCAGCAGTCCCTATGAGCAGTTCTTC. This encodes CASSPYEQFF. The chain combines TRBV28 with TRBJ2-1; no reliable D call. Germline CDR1 MDHEN, CDR2 SYDVKM. V was shortened by 5 bases and J by 8 bases, with 4 bases between the two germline ends. The CDR3 runs to 10 residues.

This clone was recorded only once. This chain joins TRBV7-6 and TRBJ2-7; D remains unclear. Germline V gene sequence: CDR1 SGHVS, CDR2 FNYEAQ. This CDR3 has 14 amino acids. Trimming stripped 0 bases from V and 3 bases from J, with 9 bases between. CDR3 amino acids: CASSLAPTNYEQYF. The CDR3 DNA reads TGTGCCAGCAGCTTAGCCCCGACAAACTACGAGCAGTACTTC.

The chain joins TRBV19 to TRBJ2-5; TRBD2 matches at 12 bases. The DNA end is a closer match to TRBJ2-7, so the J assignment may be wrong. Per the germline V gene, CDR1 is LNHDA and CDR2 is SQIVND (reference sequence). The CDR3 consists of 16 residues. CDR3 in amino acids: CASSNYGTSGLYEQYF. The CDR3 DNA sequence: TGTGCCAGTAGTAACTATGGGACTAGCGGGCTCTACGAGCAGTACTTC.

The table lists this clone with a count of one. The chain joins TRBV6-5 to TRBJ2-2; D is uncertain. V was trimmed by 7 bases and J by 7 bases, leaving 10 bases between them. This CDR3 is 12 amino acids long. Germline assignment: CDR1 MNHEY and CDR2 SVGAGI. This CDR3 reads CASTHAGGELFF. In DNA form, the CDR3 reads TGTGCCAGCACCCACGCCGGCGGGGAGCTGTTTTTT.

This sequence joins TRBV10-1 and TRBJ1-5, with a possible D match to TRBD1 (6 bases). CDR3 length: 12 amino acids. CDR1 is WNHNN, CDR2 SYGVQD, per germline (reference sequence). The V end lost 9 bases, the J end lost 5 bases, and 11 bases lay between the germline ends. CDR3 protein: CASGQSDQPQHF. CDR3 sequence (DNA): TGCGCCAGTGGACAGTCGGATCAGCCCCAGCATTTT.

This clone was recorded a few times. The CDR3 DNA follows: TGTGCCAGCAGAAGGTTCCAGGGCAGCTCTGGAAACACCATATATTTT. Its protein is CASRRFQGSSGNTIYF. The genes are TRBV5-5 and TRBJ1-3, with D possibly being TRBD1 (5 bases). The CDR3 totals 16 residues. Germline V lookup: CDR1 SGHKS, CDR2 YYEKEE (reference sequence). V lost 5 bases to trimming and J lost 0 bases, with 15 bases between them. Complete variable domain (other parts from reference TRBV5-5 and TRBJ1-3): DAGVTQSPTHLIKTRGQQVTLRCSPISGHKSVSWYQQVLGQGPQFIFQYYEKEERGRGNFPDRFSARQFPNYSSELNVNALLLGDSALYLCASRRFQGSSGNTIYFGEGSWLTVV.

The chain uses TRBV7-9 and TRBJ2-6; TRBD1 aligns across 9 bases. The V gene's germline CDR1 is SEHNR and CDR2 FQNEAQ (reference sequence). This CDR3 spans 18 amino acids. V lost 6 bases and J lost 0; bases outside the gene matches: 9. The CDR3 nucleotides are TGTGCCAGCAGTCGGACAGGGGTAGGTCACTCTGGGGCCAACGTCCTGACTTTC. As protein: CASSRTGVGHSGANVLTF.

This clone is a singleton in its sample. This chain joins TRBV5-6 and TRBJ1-1; 8 bases agree with TRBD1. The V gene's germline CDR1 is SGHDT and CDR2 YYEEEE. J lost 5 bases, V lost 3 bases, and 3 bases had no gene match. This CDR3 has 13 residues. CDR3 DNA sequence: TGTGCCAGCAGCTCTGACAGGGGAACTGAAGCTTTCTTT. Protein: CASSSDRGTEAFF.

The V and J genes are TRBV6-1 and TRBJ1-2; 7 nucleotides line up with TRBD1. Germline V gene lookup returns CDR1 MNHNS and CDR2 SASEGT. The CDR3 extends over 13 amino acids. Trimming cost V 5 bases and J 5 bases; bases outside gene matches: 5. The CDR3 nucleotides read TGTGCCAGCAGTCAGGGGGAGAGGTATGGCTACACCTTC. This sequence encodes CASSQGERYGYTF.

This chain connects TRBV18 to TRBJ2-7, with 9 positions matching TRBD2. Unmatched junction bases numbered 7, after V lost 3 bases and J lost 4 bases. The germline CDR1 and CDR2 sequences are KGHSH and LQKENI. This CDR3 has 15 residues. The CDR3 here is CASSPTSGASYEQYF. In DNA form, the CDR3 reads TGTGCCAGCTCACCGACTAGCGGAGCTAGTTACGAGCAGTACTTC.

The CDR3 loop is CASRLRQGFSSPLHF. In DNA, the CDR3 is TGTGCCAGCAGACTACGCCAGGGGTTCAGCTCACCCCTCCACTTT. This chain connects TRBV7-2 to TRBJ1-6; tentative D call: TRBD1 (6 bases). Germline V gene data show CDR1 as SGHTA and CDR2 as FQGNSA. The CDR3 runs 15 residues. V was cut by 6 bases and J by 10 bases, with 19 bases left in between.